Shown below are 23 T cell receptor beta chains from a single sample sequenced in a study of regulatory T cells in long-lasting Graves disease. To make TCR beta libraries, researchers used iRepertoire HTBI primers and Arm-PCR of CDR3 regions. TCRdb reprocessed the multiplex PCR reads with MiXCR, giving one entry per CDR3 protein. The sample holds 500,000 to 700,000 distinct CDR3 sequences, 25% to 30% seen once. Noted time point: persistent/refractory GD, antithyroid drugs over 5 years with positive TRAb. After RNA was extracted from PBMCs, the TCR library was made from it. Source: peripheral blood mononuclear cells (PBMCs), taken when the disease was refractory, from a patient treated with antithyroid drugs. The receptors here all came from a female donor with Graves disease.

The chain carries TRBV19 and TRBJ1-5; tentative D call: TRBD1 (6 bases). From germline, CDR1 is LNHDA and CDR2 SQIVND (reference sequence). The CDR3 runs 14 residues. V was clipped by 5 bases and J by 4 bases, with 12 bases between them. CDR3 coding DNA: TGTGCCAGTAGTCCGACCGGACAGAATCAGCCCCAGCATTTT. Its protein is CASSPTGQNQPQHF.

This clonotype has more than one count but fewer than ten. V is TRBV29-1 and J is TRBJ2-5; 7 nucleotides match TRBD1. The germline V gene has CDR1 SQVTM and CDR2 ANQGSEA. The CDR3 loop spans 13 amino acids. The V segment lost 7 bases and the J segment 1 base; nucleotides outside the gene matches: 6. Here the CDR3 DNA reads TGCAGCGCCGACAGGGCTCGCCAAGAGACCCAGTACTTC. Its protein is CSADRARQETQYF.

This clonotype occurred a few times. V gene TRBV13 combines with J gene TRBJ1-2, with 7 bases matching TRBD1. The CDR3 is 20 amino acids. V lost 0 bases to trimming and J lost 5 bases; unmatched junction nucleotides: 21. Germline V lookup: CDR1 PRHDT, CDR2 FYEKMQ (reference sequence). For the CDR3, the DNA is TGTGCCAGCAGCTTAGGCATCCCACGACAGGGCCGGACGGACCTATATGGCTACACCTTC. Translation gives CASSLGIPRQGRTDLYGYTF.

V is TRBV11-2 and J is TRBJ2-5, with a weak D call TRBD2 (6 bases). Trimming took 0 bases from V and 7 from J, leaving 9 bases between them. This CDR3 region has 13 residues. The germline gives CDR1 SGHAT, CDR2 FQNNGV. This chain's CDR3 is CASSLDLGGTQYF. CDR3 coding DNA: TGTGCCAGCAGCTTAGATTTGGGAGGGACCCAGTACTTC. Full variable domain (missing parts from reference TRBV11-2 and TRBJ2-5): EAGVAQSPRYKIIEKRQSVAFWCNPISGHATLYWYQQILGQGPKLLIQFQNNGVVDDSQLPKDRFSAERLKGVDSTLKIQPAKLEDSAVYLCASSLDLGGTQYFGPGTRLLVL.

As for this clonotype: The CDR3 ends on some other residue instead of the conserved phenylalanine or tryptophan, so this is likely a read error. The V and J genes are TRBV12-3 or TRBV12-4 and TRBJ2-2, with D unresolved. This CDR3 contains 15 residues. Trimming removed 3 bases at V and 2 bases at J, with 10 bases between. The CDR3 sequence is CASSFEYSNTGELFS. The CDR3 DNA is TGTGCCAGCAGTTTCGAGTATTCAAACACCGGGGAGCTGTTTTCT.

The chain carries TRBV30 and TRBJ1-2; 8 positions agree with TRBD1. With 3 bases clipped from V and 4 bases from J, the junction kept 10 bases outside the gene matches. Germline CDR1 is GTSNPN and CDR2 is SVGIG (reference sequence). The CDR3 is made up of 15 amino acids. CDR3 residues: CAWSGGTDRAYGYTF. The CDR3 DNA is TGTGCCTGGAGCGGGGGAACGGACAGGGCCTATGGCTACACCTTC. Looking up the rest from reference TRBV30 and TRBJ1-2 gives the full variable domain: SQTIHQWPATLVQPVGSPLSLECTVEGTSNPNLYWYRQAAGRGLQLLFYSVGIGQISSEVPQNLSASRPQDRQFILSSKKLLLSDSGFYLCAWSGGTDRAYGYTFGSGTRLTVV.

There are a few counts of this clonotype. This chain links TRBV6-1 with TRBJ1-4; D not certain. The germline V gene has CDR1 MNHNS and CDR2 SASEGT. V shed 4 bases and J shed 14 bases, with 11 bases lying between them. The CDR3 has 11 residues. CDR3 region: CASSVKERLFF. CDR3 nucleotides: TGTGCCAGCAGTGTAAAAGAACGGCTGTTTTTT.

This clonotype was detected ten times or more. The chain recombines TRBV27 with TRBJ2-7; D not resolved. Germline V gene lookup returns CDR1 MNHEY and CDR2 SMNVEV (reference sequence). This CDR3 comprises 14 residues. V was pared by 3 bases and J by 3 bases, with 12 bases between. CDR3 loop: CASSLIGPFYEQYF. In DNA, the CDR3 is TGTGCCAGCAGTTTGATAGGACCATTCTACGAGCAGTACTTC.

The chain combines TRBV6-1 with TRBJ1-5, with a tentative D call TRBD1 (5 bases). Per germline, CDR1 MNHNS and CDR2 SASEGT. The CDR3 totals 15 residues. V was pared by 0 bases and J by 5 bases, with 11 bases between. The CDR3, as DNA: TGTGCCAGCAGTGAAGCGCACAGGACTTATCAGCCCCAGCATTTT. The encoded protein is CASSEAHRTYQPQHF.

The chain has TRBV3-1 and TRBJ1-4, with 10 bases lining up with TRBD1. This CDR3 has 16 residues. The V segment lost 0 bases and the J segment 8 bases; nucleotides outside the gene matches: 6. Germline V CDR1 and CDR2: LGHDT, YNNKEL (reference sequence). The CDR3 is CASSQDGGQGSEKLFF. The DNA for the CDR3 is TGTGCCAGCAGCCAAGATGGGGGACAGGGGTCGGAAAAACTGTTTTTT.

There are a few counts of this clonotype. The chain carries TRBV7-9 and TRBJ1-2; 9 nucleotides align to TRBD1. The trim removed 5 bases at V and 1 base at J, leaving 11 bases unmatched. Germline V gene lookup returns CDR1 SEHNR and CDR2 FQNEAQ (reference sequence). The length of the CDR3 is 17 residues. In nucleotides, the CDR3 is TGTGCCAGCAGCCCCAGGACAGGGGCGATAGATAACTATGGCTACACCTTC. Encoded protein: CASSPRTGAIDNYGYTF.

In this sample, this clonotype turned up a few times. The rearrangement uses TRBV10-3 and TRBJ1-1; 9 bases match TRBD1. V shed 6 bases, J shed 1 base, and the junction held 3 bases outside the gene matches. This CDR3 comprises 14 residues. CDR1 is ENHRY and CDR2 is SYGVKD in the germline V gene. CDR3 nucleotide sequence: TGTGCCATCAGCCTGGGACAGGGGAACACTGAAGCTTTCTTT. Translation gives CAISLGQGNTEAFF.

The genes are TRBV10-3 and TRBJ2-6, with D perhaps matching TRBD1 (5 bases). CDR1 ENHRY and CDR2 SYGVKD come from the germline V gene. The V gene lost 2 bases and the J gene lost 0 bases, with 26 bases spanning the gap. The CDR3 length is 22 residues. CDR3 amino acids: CAISERRGRITISDSGANVLTF. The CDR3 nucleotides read TGTGCCATCAGTGAGCGAAGGGGTAGAATTACTATTTCAGACTCTGGGGCCAACGTCCTGACTTTC.

CDR3 nucleotides: TGTGCCAGCAGCTTAGGATCCCCAGGGGTATCTGGAAACACCATATATTTT. Residues: CASSLGSPGVSGNTIYF. The chain is built from TRBV7-2 and TRBJ1-3; D may be TRBD1 (6 bases). The CDR3 covers 17 residues. V was shortened by 1 base and J by 1 base, with 14 bases between the two germline ends. The germline V gene has CDR1 SGHTA and CDR2 FQGNSA.

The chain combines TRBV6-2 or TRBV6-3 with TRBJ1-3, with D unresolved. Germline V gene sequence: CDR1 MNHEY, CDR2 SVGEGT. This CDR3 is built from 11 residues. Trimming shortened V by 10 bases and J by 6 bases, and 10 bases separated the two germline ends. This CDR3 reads CATKGTNTIYF. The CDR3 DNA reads TGTGCCACTAAGGGAACAAACACCATATATTTT.

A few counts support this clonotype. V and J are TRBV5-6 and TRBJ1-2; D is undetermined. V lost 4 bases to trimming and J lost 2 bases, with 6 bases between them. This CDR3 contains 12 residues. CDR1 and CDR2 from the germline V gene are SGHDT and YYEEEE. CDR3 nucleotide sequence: TGTGCCAGCAGCAGGAAGAACTATGGCTACACCTTC. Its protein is CASSRKNYGYTF.

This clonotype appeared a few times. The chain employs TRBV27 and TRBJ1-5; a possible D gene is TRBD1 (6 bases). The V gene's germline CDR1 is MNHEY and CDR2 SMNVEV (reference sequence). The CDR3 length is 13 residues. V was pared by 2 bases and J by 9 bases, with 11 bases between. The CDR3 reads CASSLQGFRPQHF. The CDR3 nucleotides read TGTGCCAGCAGTTTACAGGGGTTTCGGCCCCAGCATTTT.

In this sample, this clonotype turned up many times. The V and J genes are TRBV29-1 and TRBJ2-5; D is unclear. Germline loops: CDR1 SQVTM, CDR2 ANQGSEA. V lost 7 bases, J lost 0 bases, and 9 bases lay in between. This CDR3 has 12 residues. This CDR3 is CSETSDQETQYF. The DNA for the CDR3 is TGCAGCGAGACTTCAGACCAAGAGACCCAGTACTTC.

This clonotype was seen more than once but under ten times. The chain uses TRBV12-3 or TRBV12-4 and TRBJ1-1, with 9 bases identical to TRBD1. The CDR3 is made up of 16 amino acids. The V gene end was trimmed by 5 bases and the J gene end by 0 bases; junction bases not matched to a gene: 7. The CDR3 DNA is TGTGCCAGCAGTACAACAGGGGGCGCGGTGAACACTGAAGCTTTCTTT. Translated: CASSTTGGAVNTEAFF.

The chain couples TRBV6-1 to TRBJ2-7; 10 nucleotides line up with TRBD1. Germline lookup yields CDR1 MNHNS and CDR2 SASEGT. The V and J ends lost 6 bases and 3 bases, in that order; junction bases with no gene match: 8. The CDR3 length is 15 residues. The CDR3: CASSQTGTGDYEQYF. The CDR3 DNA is TGTGCCAGCAGCCAAACCGGGACAGGGGACTACGAGCAGTACTTC.

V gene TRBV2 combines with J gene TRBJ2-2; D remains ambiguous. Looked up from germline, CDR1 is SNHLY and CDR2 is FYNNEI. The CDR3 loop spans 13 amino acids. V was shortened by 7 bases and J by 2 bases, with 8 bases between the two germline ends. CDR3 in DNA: TGTGCCAGCAAGGGTAGCAACACCGGGGAGCTGTTTTTT. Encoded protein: CASKGSNTGELFF.

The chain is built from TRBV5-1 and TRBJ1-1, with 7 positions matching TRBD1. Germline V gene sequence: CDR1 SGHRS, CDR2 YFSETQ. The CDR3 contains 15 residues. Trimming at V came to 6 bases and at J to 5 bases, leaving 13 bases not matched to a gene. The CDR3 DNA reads TGCGCCAGCACTTCCCCGGACAGGATGATTACTGAAGCTTTCTTT. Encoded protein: CASTSPDRMITEAFF.

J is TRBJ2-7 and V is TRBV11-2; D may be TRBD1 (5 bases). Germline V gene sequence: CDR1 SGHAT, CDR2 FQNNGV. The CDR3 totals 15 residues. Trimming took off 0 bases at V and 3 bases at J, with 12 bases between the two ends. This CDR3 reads CASSLEMGRDYEQYF. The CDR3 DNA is TGTGCCAGCAGCTTAGAAATGGGCAGGGACTACGAGCAGTACTTC.